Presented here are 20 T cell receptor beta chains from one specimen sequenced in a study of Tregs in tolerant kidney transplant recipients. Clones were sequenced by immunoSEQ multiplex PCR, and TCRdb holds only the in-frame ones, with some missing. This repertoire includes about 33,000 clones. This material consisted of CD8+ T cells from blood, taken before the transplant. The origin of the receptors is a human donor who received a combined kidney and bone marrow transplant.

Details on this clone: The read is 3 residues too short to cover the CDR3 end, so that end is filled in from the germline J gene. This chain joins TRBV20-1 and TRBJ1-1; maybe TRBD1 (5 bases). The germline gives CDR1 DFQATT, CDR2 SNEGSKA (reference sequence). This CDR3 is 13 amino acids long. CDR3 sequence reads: CSARPWGGKAAFF. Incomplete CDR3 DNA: TGCAGTGCTAGACCCTGGGGGGGTAAGGCG.

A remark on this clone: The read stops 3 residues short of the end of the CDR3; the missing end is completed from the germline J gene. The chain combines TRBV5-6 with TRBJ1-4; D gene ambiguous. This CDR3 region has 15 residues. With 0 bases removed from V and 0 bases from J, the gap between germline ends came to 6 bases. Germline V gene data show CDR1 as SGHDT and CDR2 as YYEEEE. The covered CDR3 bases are TGTGCCAGCAGCTTGGGTAGTTCAACTAATGAAAAA. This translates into CASSLGSSTNEK. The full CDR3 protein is CASSLGSSTNEKLFF.

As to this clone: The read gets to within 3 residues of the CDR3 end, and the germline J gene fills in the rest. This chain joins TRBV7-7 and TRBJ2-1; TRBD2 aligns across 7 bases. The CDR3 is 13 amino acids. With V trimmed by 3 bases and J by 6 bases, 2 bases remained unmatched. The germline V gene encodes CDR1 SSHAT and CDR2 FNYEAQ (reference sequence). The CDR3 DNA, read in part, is TGTGCCAGCAGCTTGGGGGGGGGCAATGAG. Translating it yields CASSLGGGNE. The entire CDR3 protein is CASSLGGGNEQFF.

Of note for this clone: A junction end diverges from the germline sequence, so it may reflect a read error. Partial CDR3 DNA: TGTTCCAGCAGGGACAGTTCGTCCTACGAG. This translates into CSSRDSSSYE. The CDR3 as a whole reads CSSRDSSSYEQYF. The gene calls are TRBV7-9 and TRBJ2-7; 7 bases are shared with TRBD1. The missing CDR3 end, 3 residues past where the read stops, is filled in from the germline J gene. From germline, CDR1 is SEHNR and CDR2 FQNEAQ (reference sequence). There are 13 residues in the CDR3.

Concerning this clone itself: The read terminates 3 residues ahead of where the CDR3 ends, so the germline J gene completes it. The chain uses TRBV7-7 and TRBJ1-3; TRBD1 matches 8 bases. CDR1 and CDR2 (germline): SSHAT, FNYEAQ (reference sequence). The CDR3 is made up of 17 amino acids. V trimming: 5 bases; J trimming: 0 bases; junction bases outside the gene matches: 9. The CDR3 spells CASSPGGGQVSGNTIYF. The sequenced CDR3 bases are TGTGCCAGCAGCCCCGGTGGGGGACAGGTCTCTGGAAACACC.

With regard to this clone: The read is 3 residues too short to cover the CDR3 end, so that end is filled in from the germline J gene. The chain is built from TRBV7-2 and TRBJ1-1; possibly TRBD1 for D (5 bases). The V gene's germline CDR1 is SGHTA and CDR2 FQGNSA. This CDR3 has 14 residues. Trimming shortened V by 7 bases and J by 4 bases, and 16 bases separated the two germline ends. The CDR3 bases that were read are TGTGCCAGCATCTACGCCGGGGGGTTCACTGAA. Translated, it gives CASIYAGGFTE. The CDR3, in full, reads CASIYAGGFTEAFF.

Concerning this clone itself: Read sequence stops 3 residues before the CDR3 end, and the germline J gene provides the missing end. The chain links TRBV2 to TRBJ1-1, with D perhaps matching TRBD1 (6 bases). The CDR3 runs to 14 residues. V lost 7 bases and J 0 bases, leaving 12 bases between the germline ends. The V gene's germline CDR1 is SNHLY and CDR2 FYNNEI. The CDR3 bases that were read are TGTGCCAGCATGGGGGCTGAGGTGAACACTGAA. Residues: CASMGAEVNTE. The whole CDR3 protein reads CASMGAEVNTEAFF.

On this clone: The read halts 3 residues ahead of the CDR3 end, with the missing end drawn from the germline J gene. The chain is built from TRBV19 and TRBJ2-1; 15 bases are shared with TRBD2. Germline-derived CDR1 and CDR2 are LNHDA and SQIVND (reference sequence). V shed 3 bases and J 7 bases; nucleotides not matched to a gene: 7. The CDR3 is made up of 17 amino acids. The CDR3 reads CASSIGLAGGPRNEQFF. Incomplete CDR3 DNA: TGTGCCAGTAGTATTGGACTAGCGGGAGGGCCTAGGAATGAG.

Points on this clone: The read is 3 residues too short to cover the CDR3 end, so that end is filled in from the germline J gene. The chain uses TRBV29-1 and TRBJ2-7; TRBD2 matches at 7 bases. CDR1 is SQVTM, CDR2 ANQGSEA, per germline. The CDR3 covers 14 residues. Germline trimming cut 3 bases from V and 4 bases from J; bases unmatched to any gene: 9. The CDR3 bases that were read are TGCAGCGTTGAGAGTGGGAGGGAGGGGTACGAG. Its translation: CSVESGREGYE. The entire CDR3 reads CSVESGREGYEQYF.

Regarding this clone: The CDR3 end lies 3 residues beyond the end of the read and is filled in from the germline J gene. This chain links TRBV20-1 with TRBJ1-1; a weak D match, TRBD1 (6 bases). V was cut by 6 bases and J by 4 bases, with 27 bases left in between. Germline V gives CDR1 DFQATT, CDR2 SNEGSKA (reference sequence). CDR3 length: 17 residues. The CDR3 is CSAPGQPSYGLGTEAFF. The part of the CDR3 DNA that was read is TGCAGTGCCCCCGGACAGCCATCCTACGGGTTGGGCACTGAA.

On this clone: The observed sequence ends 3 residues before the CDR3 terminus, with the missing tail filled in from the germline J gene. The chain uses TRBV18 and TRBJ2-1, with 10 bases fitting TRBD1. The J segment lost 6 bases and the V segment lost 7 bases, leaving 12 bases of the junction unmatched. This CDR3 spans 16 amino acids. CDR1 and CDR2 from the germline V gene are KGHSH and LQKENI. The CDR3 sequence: CASLQPGQGFFNEQFF. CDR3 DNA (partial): TGTGCCAGCTTACAACCGGGACAGGGGTTTTTCAATGAG. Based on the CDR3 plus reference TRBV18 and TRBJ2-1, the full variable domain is NAGVMQNPRHLVRRRGQEARLRCSPMKGHSHVYWYRQLPEEGLKFMVYLQKENIIDESGMPKERFSAEFPKEGPSILRIQQVVRGDSAAYFCASLQPGQGFFNEQFFGPGTRLTVL.

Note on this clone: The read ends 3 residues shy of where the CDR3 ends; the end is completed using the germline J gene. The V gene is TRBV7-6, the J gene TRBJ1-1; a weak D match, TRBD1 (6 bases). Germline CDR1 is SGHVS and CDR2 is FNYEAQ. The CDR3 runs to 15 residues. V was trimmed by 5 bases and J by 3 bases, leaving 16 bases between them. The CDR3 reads CASSPIGGADTEAFF. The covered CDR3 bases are TGTGCCAGCAGCCCAATAGGGGGGGCAGACACTGAA.

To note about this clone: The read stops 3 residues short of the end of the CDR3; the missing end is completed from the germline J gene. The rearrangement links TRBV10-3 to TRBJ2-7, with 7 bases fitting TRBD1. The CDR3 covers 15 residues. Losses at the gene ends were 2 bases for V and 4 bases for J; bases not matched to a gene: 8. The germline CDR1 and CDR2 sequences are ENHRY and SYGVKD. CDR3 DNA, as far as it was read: TGTGCCATCAGTGAGGGCCGGGACAGCCATTACGAG. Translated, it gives CAISEGRDSHYE. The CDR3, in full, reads CAISEGRDSHYEQYF.

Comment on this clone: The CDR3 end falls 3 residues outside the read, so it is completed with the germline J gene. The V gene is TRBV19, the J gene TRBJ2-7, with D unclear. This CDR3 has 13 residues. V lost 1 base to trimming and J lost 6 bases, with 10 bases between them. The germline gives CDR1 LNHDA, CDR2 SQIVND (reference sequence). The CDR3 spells CASSIGSSAEQYF. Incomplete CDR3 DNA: TGTGCCAGTAGTATAGGGTCCAGCGCCGAG.

The CDR3 is CSVDSSFEPPNYGYTF. CDR3 DNA (partial): TGCAGCGTTGATTCCTCCTTCGAGCCTCCTAACTATGGC. The V gene is TRBV29-1, the J gene TRBJ1-2; D is unresolved. Read coverage stops 3 residues before the CDR3 terminus; the germline J gene supplies the remainder. V gave up 3 bases and J gave up 0 bases, with 17 bases separating them. From germline, CDR1 is SQVTM and CDR2 ANQGSEA. The CDR3 has 16 residues.

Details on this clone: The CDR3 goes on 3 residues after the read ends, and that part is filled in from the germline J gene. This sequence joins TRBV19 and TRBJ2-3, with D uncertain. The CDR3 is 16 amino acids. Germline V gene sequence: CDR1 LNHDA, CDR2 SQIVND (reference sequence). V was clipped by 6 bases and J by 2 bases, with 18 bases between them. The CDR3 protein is CASSPHSYSFTDTQYF. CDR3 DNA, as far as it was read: TGTGCCAGTAGCCCCCACAGCTACTCATTCACAGATACG.

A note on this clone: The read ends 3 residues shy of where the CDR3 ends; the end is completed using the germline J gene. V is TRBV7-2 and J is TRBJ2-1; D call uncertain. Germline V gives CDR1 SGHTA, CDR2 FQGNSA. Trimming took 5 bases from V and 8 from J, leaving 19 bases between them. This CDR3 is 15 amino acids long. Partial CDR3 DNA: TGTGCCAGCAGCCTGACTCCTACCGACCCCCATGAG. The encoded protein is CASSLTPTDPHE. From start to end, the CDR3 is CASSLTPTDPHEQFF.

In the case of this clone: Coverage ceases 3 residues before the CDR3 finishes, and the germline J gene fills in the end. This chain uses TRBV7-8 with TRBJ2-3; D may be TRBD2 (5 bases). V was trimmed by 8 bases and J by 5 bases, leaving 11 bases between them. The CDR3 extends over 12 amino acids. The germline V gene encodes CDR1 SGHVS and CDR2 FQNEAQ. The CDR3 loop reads CASSPRVDTQYF. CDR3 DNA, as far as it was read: TGTGCCAGCTCCCCGAGGGTAGATACG.

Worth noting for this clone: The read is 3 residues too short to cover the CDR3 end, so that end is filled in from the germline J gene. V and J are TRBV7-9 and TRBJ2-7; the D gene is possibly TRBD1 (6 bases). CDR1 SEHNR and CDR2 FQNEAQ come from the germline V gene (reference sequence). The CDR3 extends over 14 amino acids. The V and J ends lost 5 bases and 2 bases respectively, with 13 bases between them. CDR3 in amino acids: CASSPPGQPYEQYF. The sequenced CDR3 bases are TGTGCCAGCAGCCCCCCCGGACAGCCCTACGAG.

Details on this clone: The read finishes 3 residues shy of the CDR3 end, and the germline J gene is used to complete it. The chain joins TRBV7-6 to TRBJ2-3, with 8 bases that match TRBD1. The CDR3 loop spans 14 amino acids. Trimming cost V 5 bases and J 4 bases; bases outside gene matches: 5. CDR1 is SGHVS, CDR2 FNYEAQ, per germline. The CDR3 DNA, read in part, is TGTGCCAGCAGCGAGACAGGGGTCCCAGATACG. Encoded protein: CASSETGVPDT. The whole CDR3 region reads CASSETGVPDTQYF.